This T cell receptor (beta chain) is drawn from a study of vaccination and CD4 T cells after COVID-19 (dated by TCRdb to 2022 to 2024). For context, the study as a whole: The convalescent cohort comprised six males and four females, including two Hispanic individuals, seven Caucasians, two Asians and one multiracial person. In approximately eleven COVID-19 convalescent patients and a handful of infection-naive healthy vaccine recipients, the spike-specific CD4+ TCR repertoire before mRNA vaccination was compared with the repertoire after mRNA vaccination. Control cultures used a CEFX viral epitope pool as positive control, an HIV-1 Nef peptide pool as negative control, or no peptide. Post-COVID blood samples from convalescent patients were collected a median of around 100 days after diagnosis, with a range of about 35 to 161 days. Participants received two doses of either the Pfizer-BioNTech BNT162b2 vaccine (n=8) or the Moderna mRNA-1273 vaccine (n=2). Culture stimuli were overlapping spike peptide pools from SARS-CoV-2 and from the common cold coronaviruses HCoV-NL63, HCoV-OC43 and HCoV-229E. Post-vaccine blood samples were collected a median of around 10 weeks after the second vaccine dose, ranging from about 13 to 241 days.

The library was built by means of PCR. TCR sequencing of DNA from cultured CD4+ T cells used the Oncomine TCR Beta short-read assay at the Johns Hopkins FTIC core. The QIAamp micro DNA kit was used to extract genomic DNA from the cultured CD4+ T cells. Oncomine TCR Beta libraries from cultured CD4+ T cells were pooled using unique dual indexes and sequenced on an Illumina iSeq 100. The paper's processing steps were these. Non-productive sequences were removed, and CDR3s not starting with C, not ending with F or W, or shorter than 7 amino acids were discarded. Antigen-specific clonotypes were identified with the MANAFEST web application by comparing peptide-stimulated wells with reference and other culture wells. An FDR below 0.05, an odds ratio above 5, and a productive frequency above 0.1% in at least two of three replicate wells were required for clones to be considered positive. Clonotypes that were significantly expanded in both SARS-CoV-2 spike wells and at least one common cold coronavirus spike condition were defined as cross-reactive. Using R version 3.6.1, CDR3 homology was evaluated through Levenshtein distances (stringdist) along with unrooted phylogenetic trees (ape). TCRdb reworked the public reads: Q25 trimming with fastp, MiXCR clone assembly, productive beta chains retained. For every CDR3 protein sequence, its rows merge into one entry that carries the most common genes and DNA. The V and J calls reflect TCRdb's pipeline rather than the authors' work. This sample lists around 20,000 distinct CDR3 sequences; around 38% were detected once. 25% to 35% of the sample is in the top ten clones.

This specimen's treatment or condition label, per the study, means: approximately 9-day PBMC culture with coronavirus spike peptide pools or control peptides (ViraFEST assay). To expand antigen-specific T cells with peptide pools and then pick out the expanded clonotypes through TCR sequencing, the study relied on the ViraFEST assay. Negative nucleocapsid antibody tests taken both before and after vaccination confirmed that the healthy vaccine recipients had no prior SARS-CoV-2 infection. PBMCs were cultured at roughly 2 million per well in IMDM supplemented with approximately 5% human AB serum and about 9.5 IU/ml IL-2, with approximately 11 ug/ml peptide pools added. On days 3 and 7, half of the culture medium was replaced with fresh IL-2-containing medium. After 10 days of culture, CD4+ T cells were isolated by negative selection using the EasySep CD4+ T cell isolation kit. Ficoll-Paque Plus gradient centrifugation was used to isolate PBMCs from whole blood, and the isolated PBMCs were then either used fresh or cryopreserved at -140C. Triplicate wells were generally used for each culture condition.

Overall results and qualifications from the work: The study included relatively few convalescent patients and did not analyze early timepoints after natural infection. The median count of SARS-CoV-2-reactive clonotypes went up from 20 to 25 after infection to 38 after vaccination, although the change was not significant. Among convalescent patients, a median roughly 84% of the SARS-CoV-2-reactive clones seen after vaccination appeared only after vaccination, which suggests priming specific to the vaccine. In convalescent patients, nearly all vaccine-specific clones (304 of 307) were found to be mono-reactive for SARS-CoV-2 spike rather than cross-reactive with common cold coronaviruses.

This clonotype was observed a few times. The antigen it recognizes is unknown. It has no much larger one-base neighbor in the sample; base qualities were not kept. The source of this sequence is a human donor who received a COVID-19 vaccine. Here the sequenced sample was CD4+ T cells from blood, cultured in vitro, taken before SARS-CoV-2 vaccination.

The CDR3 amino acid sequence is: CASSKWAGTSGGDTQYF. The DNA reads as follows: TGTGCCAGCAGTAAATGGGCCGGGACTAGCGGAGGAGATACGCAGTATTTT. This chain joins TRBV27 to TRBJ2-3, with 11 bases matching TRBD2. The germline V gene (reference sequence) specifies MNHEY as CDR1 and SMNVEV as CDR2. The cysteine opens and the phenylalanine closes a CDR3 of 17 amino acids. The kept DNA is CDR3 alone, 51 bases in frame from the first base. V and J are trimmed by 5 bases and 5 bases, and the gene matches miss 12 bases of the junction.